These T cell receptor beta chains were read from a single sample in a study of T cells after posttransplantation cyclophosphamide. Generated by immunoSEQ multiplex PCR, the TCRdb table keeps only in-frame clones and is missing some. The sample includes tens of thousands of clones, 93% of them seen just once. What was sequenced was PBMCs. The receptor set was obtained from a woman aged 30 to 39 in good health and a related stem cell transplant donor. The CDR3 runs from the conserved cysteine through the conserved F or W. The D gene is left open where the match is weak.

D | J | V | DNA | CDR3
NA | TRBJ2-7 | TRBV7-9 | TGTGCCAGCAGTACCTGGGGTGCCGACGAGCAGTACTTC | CASSTWGADEQYF
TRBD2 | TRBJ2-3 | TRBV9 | TGTGCCAGCAGCACCCCTACGGGGGGGTTCGTCCCAGATACGCAGTATTTT | CASSTPTGGFVPDTQYF
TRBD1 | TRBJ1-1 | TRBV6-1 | TGTGCCAGCAAAAGATTGACAGGGGGCACTGAAGCTTTCTTT | CASKRLTGGTEAFF
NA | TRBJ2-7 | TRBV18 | TGTGCCAGCTCACCAAAAGGGGTAACCTACGAGCAGTACTTC | CASSPKGVTYEQYF
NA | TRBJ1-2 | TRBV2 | TGTGCCAGCAATCGGGAGGCATTAGTCTCTGGCTACACCTTC | CASNREALVSGYTF
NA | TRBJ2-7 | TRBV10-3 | TGTGCCATCAGTACAGGGCTGGCTACCTACGAGCAGTACTTC | CAISTGLATYEQYF
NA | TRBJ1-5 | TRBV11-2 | TGTGCCAGCAGCCCCATTAAGGGAGTTCGCAATCAGCCCCAGCATTTT | CASSPIKGVRNQPQHF
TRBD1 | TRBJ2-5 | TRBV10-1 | TGCGCCAGCAGTGGGGGACAGGGGGTAGAGACCCAGTACTTC | CASSGGQGVETQYF
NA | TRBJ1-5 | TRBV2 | TGTGCCAGCAATACGGACAGCAATCAGCCCCAGCATTTT | CASNTDSNQPQHF
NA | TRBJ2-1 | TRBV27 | TGTGCCAGCAGACGAGACGGGTCGCGGGAGCAGTTCTTC | CASRRDGSREQFF
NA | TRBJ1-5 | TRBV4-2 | TGTGCCAGCAGCCTAACCGGGGGGGGTAATCAGCCCCAGCATTTT | CASSLTGGGNQPQHF
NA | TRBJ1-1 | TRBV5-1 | TGCGCCAGCAGCCCCGAATATAGCGTGGGGTATGAAGCTTTCTTT | CASSPEYSVGYEAFF
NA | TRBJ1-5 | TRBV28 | TGTGCCAGCAGTTTGTATTTCCTTCAGCCCCAGCATTTT | CASSLYFLQPQHF
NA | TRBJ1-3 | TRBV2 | TGTGCCAGCAGCGAAGAGGATTGGAGGGGCCCCTCTGGAAACACCATATATTTT | CASSEEDWRGPSGNTIYF
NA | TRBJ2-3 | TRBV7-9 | TGTGCCAGCAGCTTCCCCAGCCCTAGCACAGATACGCAGTATTTT | CASSFPSPSTDTQYF
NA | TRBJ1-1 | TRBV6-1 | TGTGCCAGCAGTGAACGGGGAGGGGAGACTGAAGCTTTCTTT | CASSERGGETEAFF
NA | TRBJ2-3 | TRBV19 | TGTGCCAGTAGTATTTCATGGAGGGATACGCAGTATTTT | CASSISWRDTQYF
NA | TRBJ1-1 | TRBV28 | TGTGCCAGCAGCAAAAGGTTGACCGGACACATGAACACTGAAGCTTTCTTT | CASSKRLTGHMNTEAFF
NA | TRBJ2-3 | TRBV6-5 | TGTGCCACGACCGGGCGAAACCGGCCAGATACGCAGTATTTT | CATTGRNRPDTQYF
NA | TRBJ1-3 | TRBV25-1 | TGTGCCAGCAGTGAATTCGGGAGGGGGAACACCATATATTTT | CASSEFGRGNTIYF
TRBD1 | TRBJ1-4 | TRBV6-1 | TGTGCCAGCAGTGAACAGGGGGCGGGTGAAAAACTGTTTTTT | CASSEQGAGEKLFF
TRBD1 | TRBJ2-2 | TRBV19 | TGTGCCAGTAGTATAGGGGACAGGGCGGGAAACACCGGGGAGCTGTTTTTT | CASSIGDRAGNTGELFF
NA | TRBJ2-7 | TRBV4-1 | TGCGCCAGCAGCCAAGACCATATTAGCGGTCAGACCTACGAGCAGTACTTC | CASSQDHISGQTYEQYF
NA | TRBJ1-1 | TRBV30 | TGTGCCTGGAGTGCACAGGGTTGGACTGAAGCTTTCTTT | CAWSAQGWTEAFF
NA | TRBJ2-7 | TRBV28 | TGTGCCAGCAGTTTCGGGTCCCCGGGGGACTTCTCCTACGAGCAGTACTTC | CASSFGSPGDFSYEQYF
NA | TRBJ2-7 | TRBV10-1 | TGCGCCAGCACTACTGAGGACCTCTCCCCCCACGAGCAGTACTTC | CASTTEDLSPHEQYF
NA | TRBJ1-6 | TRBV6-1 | TGTGCCAGCAGTGAACGGGCAGGGGTTAATTCACCCCTCCACTTT | CASSERAGVNSPLHF
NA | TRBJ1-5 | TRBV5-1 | TGCGCCAGCAGCTTAGAGGGGCGTTACAATCAGCCCCAGCATTTT | CASSLEGRYNQPQHF